This entry concerns a single TCR beta chain. What it binds is not known. A second PCR of 7 to 11 cycles used a sample-barcoded 5' primer and a J-beta primer mix. TCRdb re-derived calls from the 5' RACE reads in MiXCR, one entry per CDR3 protein. The table lists roughly 1.5 million distinct CDR3 sequences, less than 45% of them singletons. The sample comes from a study of blood T cells in healthy people across ages. Study-level results: Investigators treated diversity estimates from one million T cells as underestimates.

The CDR3 runs to 14 residues. The receptor's source is a woman under 30 in good health. Sequenced material: blood. The chain is built from TRBV12-3 or TRBV12-4 and TRBJ2-4; D might be TRBD1 (6 bases). The DNA end favors TRBJ2-7, so the J call may be wrong. CDR3 DNA: TGTGCCAGCAGTCCTACAGGGTTGCCCTACGAGCAGTACTTC. Its translation is CASSPTGLPYEQYF.